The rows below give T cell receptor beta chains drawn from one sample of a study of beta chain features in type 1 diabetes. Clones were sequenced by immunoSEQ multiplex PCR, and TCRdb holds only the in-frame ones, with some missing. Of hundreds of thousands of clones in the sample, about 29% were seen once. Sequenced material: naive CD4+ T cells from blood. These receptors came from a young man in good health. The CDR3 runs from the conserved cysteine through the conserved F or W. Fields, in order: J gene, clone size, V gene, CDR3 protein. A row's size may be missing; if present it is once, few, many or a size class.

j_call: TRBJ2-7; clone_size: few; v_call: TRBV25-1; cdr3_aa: CASSDGEERVSTYEQYF
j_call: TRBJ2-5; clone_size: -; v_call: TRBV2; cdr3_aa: CASSYRWKSPQYF
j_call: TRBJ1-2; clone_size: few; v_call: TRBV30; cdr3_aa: CAWNRDNGYTF
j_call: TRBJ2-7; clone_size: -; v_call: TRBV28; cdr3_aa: CASSGDRPIYF
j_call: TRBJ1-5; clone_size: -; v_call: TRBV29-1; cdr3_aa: CSVYTGDSNQPQHF
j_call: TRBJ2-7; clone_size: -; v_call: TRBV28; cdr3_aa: CASINSGYEQYF
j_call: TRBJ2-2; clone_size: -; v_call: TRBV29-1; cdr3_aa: CSVPRQDSNTGELFF
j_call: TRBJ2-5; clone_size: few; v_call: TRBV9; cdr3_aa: CASSGQNPGQGEETQYF
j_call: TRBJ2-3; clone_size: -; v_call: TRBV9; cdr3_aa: CASSAASGSTDTQYF
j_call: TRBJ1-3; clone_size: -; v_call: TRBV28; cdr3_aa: CASSLGQAGNTIYF
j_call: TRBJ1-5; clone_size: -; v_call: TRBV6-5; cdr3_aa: CASSPEAGGQPQHF
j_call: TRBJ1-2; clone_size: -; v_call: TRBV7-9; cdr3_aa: CASSLASSAFYGYTF
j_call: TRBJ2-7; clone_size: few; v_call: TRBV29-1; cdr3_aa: CSVANPGSEQYF
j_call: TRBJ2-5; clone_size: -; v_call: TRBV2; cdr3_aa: CASSVGFETQYF
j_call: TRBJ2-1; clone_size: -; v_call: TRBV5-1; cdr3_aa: CASSGQGAYNEQFF
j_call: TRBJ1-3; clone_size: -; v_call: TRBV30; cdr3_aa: CAWSGRDGNTIYF
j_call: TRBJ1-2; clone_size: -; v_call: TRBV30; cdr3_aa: CAWSVGLNYGYTF
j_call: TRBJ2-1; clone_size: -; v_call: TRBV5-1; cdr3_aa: CASSSPNVANEQFF
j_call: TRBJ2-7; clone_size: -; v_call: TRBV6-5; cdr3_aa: CASSRDPSYEQYF
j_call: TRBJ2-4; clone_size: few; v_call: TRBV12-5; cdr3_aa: CASGLEGALAKNIQYF
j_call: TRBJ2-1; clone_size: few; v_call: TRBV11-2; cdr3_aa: CASRIAGASYNEQFF
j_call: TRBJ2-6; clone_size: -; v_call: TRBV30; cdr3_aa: CAWRKGGGSGANVLTF
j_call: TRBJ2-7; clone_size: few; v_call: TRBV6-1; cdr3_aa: CASSGGPTAFSYEQYF
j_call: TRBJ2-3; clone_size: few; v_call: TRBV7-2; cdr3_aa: CASSSRLAASYTDTQYF
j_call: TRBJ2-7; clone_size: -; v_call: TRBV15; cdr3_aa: CATSRVGGRYEQYF
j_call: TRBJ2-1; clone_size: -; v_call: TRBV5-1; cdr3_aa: CASSWGDLRSYNEQFF
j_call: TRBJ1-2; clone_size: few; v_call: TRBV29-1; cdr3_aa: CSVLILGDYGYTF
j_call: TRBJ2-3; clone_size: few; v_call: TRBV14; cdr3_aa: CASSSGLAGPTDTQYF
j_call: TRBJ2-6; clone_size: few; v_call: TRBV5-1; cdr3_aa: CASSPPGQSSGANVLTF
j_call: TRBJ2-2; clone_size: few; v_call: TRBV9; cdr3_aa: CASSVDISNTGELFF
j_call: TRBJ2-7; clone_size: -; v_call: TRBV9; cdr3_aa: CASSITSGNYEQYF
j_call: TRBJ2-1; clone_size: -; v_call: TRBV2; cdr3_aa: CASSETGYNEQFF
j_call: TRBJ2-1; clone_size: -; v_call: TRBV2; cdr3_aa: CASSEGLALYNEQFF
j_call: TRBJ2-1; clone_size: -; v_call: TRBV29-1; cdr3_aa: CSAAFHEQFF
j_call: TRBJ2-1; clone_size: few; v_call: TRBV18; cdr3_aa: CASSPGTLSYNEQFF
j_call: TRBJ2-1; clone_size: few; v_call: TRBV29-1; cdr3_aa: CSVFVDSYNEQFF
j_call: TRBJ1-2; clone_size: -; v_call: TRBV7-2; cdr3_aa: CASSLVRVDYGYTF
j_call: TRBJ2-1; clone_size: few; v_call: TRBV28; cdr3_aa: CASSSAGLNNEQFF
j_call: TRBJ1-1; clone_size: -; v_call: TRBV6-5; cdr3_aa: CASRGPTAGRTEAFF
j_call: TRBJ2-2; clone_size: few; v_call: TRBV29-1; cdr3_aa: CSGSGTVDGELFF
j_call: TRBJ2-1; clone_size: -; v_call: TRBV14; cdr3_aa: CASRDKRTSGSLSEQFF
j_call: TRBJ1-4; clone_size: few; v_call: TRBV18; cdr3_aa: CASSLPRTGNEKLFF
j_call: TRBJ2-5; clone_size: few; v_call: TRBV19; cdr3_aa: CASSQTGRRETQYF
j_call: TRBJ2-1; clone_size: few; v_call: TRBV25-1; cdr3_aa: CASSDSSGRAYNEQFF
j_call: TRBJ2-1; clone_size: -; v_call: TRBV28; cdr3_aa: CASSQLAGGYNEQFF
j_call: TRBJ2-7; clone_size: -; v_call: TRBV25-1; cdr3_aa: CASSKTGNSYEQYF
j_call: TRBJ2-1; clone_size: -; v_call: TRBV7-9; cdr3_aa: CASSSLPGLASNEQFF
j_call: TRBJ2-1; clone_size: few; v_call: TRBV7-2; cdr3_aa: CASSPRTYNEQFF
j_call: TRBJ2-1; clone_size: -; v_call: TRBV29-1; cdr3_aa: CSVAIQGAPWDEQFF
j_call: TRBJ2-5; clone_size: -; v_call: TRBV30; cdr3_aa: CAWSSQGETQYF
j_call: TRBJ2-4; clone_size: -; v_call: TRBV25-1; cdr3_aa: CASSLGGRAKNIQYF
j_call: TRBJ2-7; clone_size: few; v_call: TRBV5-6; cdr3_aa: CASSLFRTDYEQYF
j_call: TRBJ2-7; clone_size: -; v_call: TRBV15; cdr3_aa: CATSRGRTGSTYEQYF
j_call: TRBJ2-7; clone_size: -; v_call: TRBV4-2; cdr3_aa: CASSQDLASGSYEQYF
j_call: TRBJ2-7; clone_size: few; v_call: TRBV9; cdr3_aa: CASSVAGTAASEQYF
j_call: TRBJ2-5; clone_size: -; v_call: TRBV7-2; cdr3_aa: CASSLGLAGGETQYF
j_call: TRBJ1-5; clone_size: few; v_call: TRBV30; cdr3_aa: CAWSAPDRGSQPQHF
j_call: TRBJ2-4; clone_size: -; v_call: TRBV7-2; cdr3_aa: CASSLDVAKNIQYF